A single sample gave rise to the 28 T cell receptor beta chains below, sequenced in a study of OX40 agonist ivuxolimab in advanced cancers. Sequenced by immunoSEQ multiplex PCR; TCRdb stores in-frame clones only, minus some. The data contain roughly 17,000 clones, roughly 74% of them seen just once; the ten biggest clones take up approximately 15%. The sequencing used CD4+ or CD8+ T cells sorted from blood, collected in a trial of the OX40 agonist ivuxolimab. These receptors were collected from an adult with an advanced solid tumor such as melanoma, head and neck, liver or kidney cancer.

The rearrangement joins TRBV5-1 to TRBJ1-1, with unresolved D. V gave up 2 bases and J gave up 1 base, with 18 bases separating them. The V gene's germline CDR1 is SGHRS and CDR2 YFSETQ. This CDR3 is built from 17 residues. CDR3 sequence (DNA): TGCGCCAGCAGCTTCCCCGAGGGAGGCACCTCGAACACTGAAGCTTTCTTT. It yields the protein CASSFPEGGTSNTEAFF.

The rearrangement uses TRBV5-1 and TRBJ2-1; D possibly uses TRBD1 or TRBD2 (5 bases each). Per germline, CDR1 SGHRS and CDR2 YFSETQ. V dropped 4 bases and J dropped 4 bases, with 15 bases sitting between them. The CDR3 is 15 residues long. CDR3 loop: CASSETGTGYNEQFF. For the CDR3, the DNA is TGCGCCAGCAGCGAGACCGGGACGGGTTACAATGAGCAGTTCTTC.

The chain recombines TRBV19 with TRBJ1-6, with 8 bases identical to TRBD1. Trimming removed 7 bases from V and 10 bases from J; junction bases left unmatched: 9. Germline CDR1 and CDR2: LNHDA and SQIVND (reference sequence). CDR3 length: 14 residues. The CDR3 sequence: CASTGGFEGSPLHF. CDR3 nucleotides: TGTGCCAGTACAGGGGGCTTCGAGGGATCACCCCTCCACTTT.

The J gene is TRBJ1-5, the V gene TRBV2; D perhaps matches TRBD1 (6 bases). CDR1 SNHLY and CDR2 FYNNEI come from the germline V gene. V gave up 11 bases and J gave up 4 bases, with 18 bases separating them. The CDR3 has 14 residues. For the CDR3, the DNA is TGTGCCTCGAGGAGTGGGGGGCCAAATCAGCCCCAGCATTTT. Protein sequence: CASRSGGPNQPQHF.

On this clone itself: Other nucleotide sequences from this sample produce the same CDR3. The chain joins TRBV19 to TRBJ2-5, with D uncertain. CDR1 and CDR2 (germline): LNHDA, SQIVND (reference sequence). CDR3 length equals 14 residues. Trimming shortened V by 3 bases and J by 2 bases, and 10 bases separated the two germline ends. CDR3 in DNA: TGTGCCAGTAGTATTAAGGGTTCACAAGAGACCCAGTACTTC. This sequence encodes CASSIKGSQETQYF.

V usage is TRBV5-6 and J usage is TRBJ2-6, with 7 positions matching TRBD1. The CDR3 runs to 16 residues. The junction had 9 bases not matched to a gene; V was cut back by 5 bases and J by 4 bases. Germline V gene sequence: CDR1 SGHDT, CDR2 YYEEEE. The chain's CDR3 is CASSPSTGLGANVLTF. The CDR3, as DNA: TGTGCCAGCAGTCCATCGACAGGGTTAGGGGCCAACGTCCTGACTTTC. Together with reference TRBV5-6 and TRBJ2-6, the CDR3 gives the full variable domain: DAGVTQSPTHLIKTRGQQVTLRCSPKSGHDTVSWYQQALGQGPQFIFQYYEEEERQRGNFPDRFSGHQFPNYSSELNVNALLLGDSALYLCASSPSTGLGANVLTFGAGSRLTVL.

The chain is built from TRBV11-2 and TRBJ1-1; TRBD1 might be the D (6 bases). Germline assignment: CDR1 SGHAT and CDR2 FQNNGV. The CDR3 is 14 amino acids. V lost 5 bases and J 3 bases, leaving 13 bases between the germline ends. This CDR3 is CASSIRGGDTEAFF. In DNA form, the CDR3 reads TGTGCCAGCAGCATCAGGGGTGGGGACACTGAAGCTTTCTTT. Looking up the rest from reference TRBV11-2 and TRBJ1-1 gives the full variable domain: EAGVAQSPRYKIIEKRQSVAFWCNPISGHATLYWYQQILGQGPKLLIQFQNNGVVDDSQLPKDRFSAERLKGVDSTLKIQPAKLEDSAVYLCASSIRGGDTEAFFGQGTRLTVV.

The chain combines TRBV19 with TRBJ1-1, with D possibly matching TRBD1 (6 bases). Germline V gene sequence: CDR1 LNHDA, CDR2 SQIVND (reference sequence). CDR3 length: 13 residues. The V end was cut by 6 bases, the J end by 11 bases, with 19 bases between. DNA of the CDR3: TGTGCCAGTAGGCCTGGGACACAAGGAGGGGCTTTCTTT. Protein product: CASRPGTQGGAFF.

The chain recombines TRBV19 with TRBJ2-1; tentatively, D is TRBD2 (7 bases). CDR1 is LNHDA and CDR2 is SQIVND in the germline V gene (reference sequence). The CDR3 has 16 amino acids. V lost 7 bases, J lost 7 bases, and 23 bases lay in between. The chain's CDR3 is CASKRGMGGGVNEQFF. The CDR3 DNA reads TGTGCCAGTAAAAGAGGTATGGGAGGGGGAGTGAATGAGCAGTTCTTC. Full variable domain (rest looked up from reference TRBV19 and TRBJ2-1): DGGITQSPKYLFRKEGQNVTLSCEQNLNHDAMYWYRQDPGQGLRLIYYSQIVNDFQKGDIAEGYSVSREKKESFPLTVTSAQKNPTAFYLCASKRGMGGGVNEQFFGPGTRLTVL.

A remark on this clone: At the DNA level, this CDR3 is encoded by other sequences in the same sample as well. The chain couples TRBV11-3 to TRBJ2-2; D remains unclear. V was cut by 5 bases and J by 5 bases, with 18 bases left in between. The CDR3 has 16 amino acids. Germline CDR1 is SGHNT and CDR2 is YENEEA. The CDR3 coding sequence is TGTGCCAGCAGCCGGATTAGTGATACCGGTACCGGGGAGCTGTTTTTT. Its translation is CASSRISDTGTGELFF.

This clone is a singleton in its sample. The chain has TRBV5-1 and TRBJ1-1; D gene unclear. Germline V lookup: CDR1 SGHRS, CDR2 YFSETQ. The CDR3 runs 16 residues. Trimming stripped 4 bases from V and 5 bases from J, with 21 bases between. The CDR3 bases are TGCGCCAGCAGCCGAGAACCGGGTCTTTCCGATACTGAAGCTTTCTTT. Its protein is CASSREPGLSDTEAFF.

J is TRBJ2-3 and V is TRBV7-3; D call uncertain. Germline V gene data show CDR1 as SGHTA and CDR2 as FQGTGA. Trimming shortened V by 3 bases and J by 5 bases, and 9 bases separated the two germline ends. The CDR3 loop spans 13 amino acids. CDR3 loop: CASSFSRLDTQYF. Here the CDR3 DNA reads TGTGCCAGCAGCTTCTCGAGGTTAGATACGCAGTATTTT.

This clone qualifies as medium-sized. The gene calls are TRBV7-3 and TRBJ2-7; D unresolved. The CDR3 runs to 12 residues. The V end lost 5 bases, the J end lost 5 bases, and 10 bases lay between the germline ends. CDR1 is SGHTA and CDR2 is FQGTGA in the germline V gene. The CDR3 DNA is TGTGCCAGCAGCAAAAGTCGGGACGAGCAGTACTTC. Its protein product is CASSKSRDEQYF.

The chain couples TRBV5-1 to TRBJ2-3; 9 positions agree with TRBD1. Trimming at V came to 2 bases and at J to 6 bases, leaving 4 bases not matched to a gene. The CDR3 totals 14 residues. Germline CDR1 and CDR2: SGHRS and YFSETQ. The chain's CDR3 is CASSLGQGSDTQYF. The DNA for the CDR3 is TGCGCCAGCAGCTTAGGACAGGGGTCCGATACGCAGTATTTT.

CDR3 protein: CASSLIGGYTF. DNA for the CDR3: TGTGCCAGCAGCCTCATAGGTGGCTACACCTTC. J is TRBJ1-2 and V is TRBV5-6; no clear D gene. Trimming pared 4 bases from V and 7 bases from J, leaving 8 bases between. The CDR3 is made up of 11 amino acids. Germline lookup yields CDR1 SGHDT and CDR2 YYEEEE.

The CDR3 DNA reads as TGCAGCGTTACCGGGGGGGGCAGGAGTCCTTATGGCTACACCTTC. It translates to CSVTGGGRSPYGYTF. The chain uses TRBV29-1 and TRBJ1-2, with a tentative D call TRBD1 (6 bases). Between the trimmed V and J ends, which lost 5 bases and 5 bases, there was a span of 21 bases. Germline CDR1 and CDR2: SQVTM and ANQGSEA. The CDR3 extends over 15 amino acids.

V usage is TRBV30 and J usage is TRBJ2-3; 8 bases map to TRBD2. CDR1 is GTSNPN, CDR2 SVGIG, per germline (reference sequence). CDR3 size: 14 residues. The trim removed 3 bases at V and 6 bases at J, leaving 8 bases unmatched. CDR3 sequence (DNA): TGTGCCTGGAGACGAGGGCCGGGGGGGGATACGCAGTATTTT. It codes for CAWRRGPGGDTQYF.

The chain couples TRBV6-1 to TRBJ2-7, with D tentatively TRBD2 (5 bases). The germline V gene encodes CDR1 MNHNS and CDR2 SASEGT. The CDR3 has 12 residues. Trimming removed 6 bases from V and 6 bases from J, with 12 bases in between. CDR3 in amino acids: CASSQVRGEQYF. CDR3 coding DNA: TGTGCCAGCAGCCAGGTACGGGGCGAGCAGTACTTC.

Turning to this clone: Distinct nucleotide sequences in the sample also encode this CDR3. The chain has TRBV11-3 and TRBJ2-7, with a tentative D call TRBD2 (6 bases). Trimming left V 9 bases short and J 5 bases short, with 14 bases between. The CDR3 has 12 amino acids. CDR1 SGHNT and CDR2 YENEEA come from the germline V gene. The CDR3 spells CASSIGGNEQYF. In nucleotides, the CDR3 is TGTGCCAGTAGCATCGGAGGGAACGAGCAGTACTTC.

V gene TRBV27 combines with J gene TRBJ1-1; tentative D call: TRBD1 (5 bases). The V gene's germline CDR1 is MNHEY and CDR2 SMNVEV (reference sequence). CDR3 length: 13 residues. Trimming pared 3 bases from V and 5 bases from J, leaving 10 bases between. CDR3 nucleotide sequence: TGTGCCAGCAGTTTGTGGGAGGGGACTGAAGCTTTCTTT. Encoded protein: CASSLWEGTEAFF.

This rearrangement joins TRBV7-2 to TRBJ2-7; 8 bases fit TRBD1. Germline CDR1 reads SGHTA; CDR2 reads FQGNSA. V was pared by 5 bases and J by 1 base, with 4 bases of the junction left unmatched. This CDR3 spans 14 amino acids. In nucleotides, the CDR3 is TGTGCCAGCAGCGAACGACAGGGGTCCTACGAGCAGTACTTC. Encoded protein: CASSERQGSYEQYF.

The J gene is TRBJ1-4, the V gene TRBV2; 10 positions agree with TRBD1. This CDR3 has 14 residues. The junction had 5 bases not matched to a gene; V was cut back by 5 bases and J by 8 bases. In germline, CDR1 is SNHLY, CDR2 FYNNEI. CDR3 amino acids: CASSFDRGQEKLFF. DNA for the CDR3: TGTGCCAGCAGTTTTGACAGGGGGCAAGAAAAACTGTTTTTT. The full variable domain, in which reference TRBV2 and TRBJ1-4 provide the parts outside the CDR3, is EPEVTQTPSHQVTQMGQEVILRCVPISNHLYFYWYRQILGQKVEFLVSFYNNEISEKSEIFDDQFSVERPDGSNFTLKIRSTKLEDSAMYFCASSFDRGQEKLFFGSGTQLSVL.

This clone was detected a few times. The chain carries TRBV5-6 and TRBJ2-1; TRBD2 is a possible D gene (6 bases). This CDR3 has 14 residues. CDR1 is SGHDT, CDR2 YYEEEE, per germline. With 0 bases removed from V and 8 bases from J, the gap between germline ends came to 12 bases. The CDR3 DNA sequence: TGTGCCAGCAGCTTGGGGGCTAGCGTCCATGAGCAGTTCTTC. Translation gives CASSLGASVHEQFF.

V usage is TRBV7-2 and J usage is TRBJ1-3, with TRBD1 matching over 11 bases. Germline V gene lookup returns CDR1 SGHTA and CDR2 FQGNSA. V shed 3 bases and J 9 bases; nucleotides not matched to a gene: 7. This CDR3 region has 15 residues. In DNA, the CDR3 is TGTGCCAGCAGCTTTCCGGGACAGGGGGTAACCACCATATATTTT. Translation: CASSFPGQGVTTIYF.

The chain combines TRBV5-5 with TRBJ1-4; 7 nucleotides align to TRBD1. Unmatched junction bases numbered 7, after V lost 1 base and J lost 4 bases. This CDR3 is built from 16 residues. Germline V lookup: CDR1 SGHKS, CDR2 YYEKEE (reference sequence). The CDR3 DNA reads TGTGCCAGCAGCTTGAGGGAGACAGGGTTTAATGAAAAACTGTTTTTT. Translating gives CASSLRETGFNEKLFF. The full variable domain, in which reference TRBV5-5 and TRBJ1-4 provide the parts outside the CDR3, is DAGVTQSPTHLIKTRGQQVTLRCSPISGHKSVSWYQQVLGQGPQFIFQYYEKEERGRGNFPDRFSARQFPNYSSELNVNALLLGDSALYLCASSLRETGFNEKLFFGSGTQLSVL.

The chain has TRBV27 and TRBJ2-6; no reliable D call. This CDR3 region has 14 residues. Germline V gene lookup returns CDR1 MNHEY and CDR2 SMNVEV (reference sequence). Trimming took 5 bases from V and 4 from J, leaving 9 bases between them. The CDR3: CASSTVTGANVLTF. DNA for the CDR3: TGTGCCAGCAGTACAGTAACCGGGGCCAACGTCCTGACTTTC.

By sample fraction, this clone is medium-sized (0.01 to 0.1%). The chain recombines TRBV14 with TRBJ2-5; D remains ambiguous. V was shortened by 1 base and J by 0 bases, with 6 bases between the two germline ends. Germline-derived CDR1 and CDR2 are SGHDN and FVKESK. The CDR3 length is 14 residues. The CDR3 loop is CASSQVRYQETQYF. CDR3 DNA sequence: TGTGCCAGCAGCCAAGTGCGGTACCAAGAGACCCAGTACTTC.

This clone was observed a handful of times. The V and J genes are TRBV29-1 and TRBJ2-3; 12 bases match TRBD2. CDR1 and CDR2 from the germline V gene are SQVTM and ANQGSEA. The J segment lost 3 bases and the V segment lost 6 bases, leaving 7 bases of the junction unmatched. The CDR3 has 15 residues. The CDR3 sequence: CSVPRTSGITDTQYF. CDR3 nucleotides: TGCAGCGTCCCCCGGACTAGCGGGATAACAGATACGCAGTATTTT.